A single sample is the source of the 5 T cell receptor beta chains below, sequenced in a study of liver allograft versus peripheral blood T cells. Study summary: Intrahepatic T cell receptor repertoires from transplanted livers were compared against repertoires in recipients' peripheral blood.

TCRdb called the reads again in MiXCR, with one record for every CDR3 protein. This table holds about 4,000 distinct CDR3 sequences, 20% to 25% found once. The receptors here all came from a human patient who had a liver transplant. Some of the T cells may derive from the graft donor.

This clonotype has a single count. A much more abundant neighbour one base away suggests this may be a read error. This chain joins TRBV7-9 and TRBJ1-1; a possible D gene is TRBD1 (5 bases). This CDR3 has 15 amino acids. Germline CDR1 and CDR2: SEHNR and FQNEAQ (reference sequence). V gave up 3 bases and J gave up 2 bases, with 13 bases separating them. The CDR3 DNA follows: TGTGCCAGCAGCTTCCGGGACCACACAAACACTGAAGCTTTCTTT. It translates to CASSFRDHTNTEAFF.

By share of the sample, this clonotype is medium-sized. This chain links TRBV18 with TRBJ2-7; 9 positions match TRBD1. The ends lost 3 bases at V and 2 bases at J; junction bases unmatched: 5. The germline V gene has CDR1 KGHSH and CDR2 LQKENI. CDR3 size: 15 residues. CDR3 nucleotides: TGTGCCAGCTCACCCCTGGGACAGGGTACCTACGAGCAGTACTTC. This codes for CASSPLGQGTYEQYF.

DNA of the CDR3: TGTGCCAGCAGCGTAGGAACCGATTCACCCCTCCACTTT. Its translation: CASSVGTDSPLHF. V gene TRBV9 combines with J gene TRBJ1-6, with D unresolved. The CDR3 extends over 13 amino acids. Trimming removed 0 bases at V and 8 bases at J, with 6 bases between. CDR1 and CDR2 (germline): SGDLS, YYNGEE.

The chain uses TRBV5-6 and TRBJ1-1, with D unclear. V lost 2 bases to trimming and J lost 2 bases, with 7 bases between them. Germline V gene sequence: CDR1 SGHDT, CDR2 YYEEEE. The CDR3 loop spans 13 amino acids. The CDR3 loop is CASSLVFNTEAFF. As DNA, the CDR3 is TGTGCCAGCAGCTTAGTGTTCAACACTGAAGCTTTCTTT.

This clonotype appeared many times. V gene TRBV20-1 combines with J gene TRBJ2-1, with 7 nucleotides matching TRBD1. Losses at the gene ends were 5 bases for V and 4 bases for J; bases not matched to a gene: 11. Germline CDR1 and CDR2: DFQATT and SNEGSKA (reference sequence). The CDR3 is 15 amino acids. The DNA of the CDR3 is TGCAGTGCTCTCCGGGGCTCAGGGGGTTACAATGAGCAGTTCTTC. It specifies CSALRGSGGYNEQFF.